The 22 T cell receptor beta chains listed next were all sequenced from one sample in a study of cytomegalovirus exposure and HLA in healthy donors. This PCR relied on a set of 60 Vbeta primers and 13 Jbeta primers. Assay used: immunoSEQ multiplex PCR; TCRdb lists only in-frame clones, some missing. This sample carries hundreds of thousands of clones, 82% of them seen once, and the ten largest clones take 6%. The sequenced sample consisted of PBMCs. These receptors all come from a man aged 35 to 55 in good health and CMV-seropositive.

This clone has only a few counts. This chain joins TRBV28 and TRBJ2-6; 7 nucleotides line up with TRBD1. This CDR3 has 16 residues. From germline, CDR1 is MDHEN and CDR2 SYDVKM. Losses at the gene ends were 4 bases for V and 3 bases for J; bases not matched to a gene: 6. CDR3: CASSSQTGHGANVLTF. DNA of the CDR3: TGTGCCAGCAGTTCTCAGACAGGGCATGGGGCCAACGTCCTGACTTTC.

The V gene is TRBV5-1, the J gene TRBJ2-3; 12 bases are shared with TRBD2. V lost 2 bases and J lost 3; bases outside the gene matches: 4. This CDR3 has 16 amino acids. Germline assignment: CDR1 SGHRS and CDR2 YFSETQ. CDR3 sequence (DNA): TGCGCCAGCAGCTTAGGGACTAGCGGGTCTACAGATACGCAGTATTTT. Its translation is CASSLGTSGSTDTQYF.

This chain links TRBV9 with TRBJ2-5; the D gene is possibly TRBD2 (5 bases). Germline assignment: CDR1 SGDLS and CDR2 YYNGEE. Trimming removed 0 bases from V and 1 base from J, with 10 bases in between. The CDR3 is 15 amino acids. CDR3 loop: CASSVAEGSQETQYF. CDR3 bases: TGTGCCAGCAGCGTAGCTGAGGGTTCCCAAGAGACCCAGTACTTC.

The sample holds a few counts of this clone. The chain uses TRBV7-8 and TRBJ2-1; TRBD2 aligns across 9 bases. V dropped 5 bases and J dropped 7; count of bases not matched to a gene: 21. The CDR3 is 19 amino acids. Germline V gene sequence: CDR1 SGHVS, CDR2 FQNEAQ. In DNA, the CDR3 is TGTGCCAGCAGCCCGGGGTGGCCTAGCGGGACTACGGCGAGGAATGAGCAGTTCTTC. This encodes CASSPGWPSGTTARNEQFF. Looking up the rest from reference TRBV7-8 and TRBJ2-1 gives the full variable domain: GAGVSQSPRYKVAKRGQDVALRCDPISGHVSLFWYQQALGQGPEFLTYFQNEAQLDKSGLPSDRFFAERPEGSVSTLKIQRTQQEDSAVYLCASSPGWPSGTTARNEQFFGPGTRLTVL.

The rearrangement links TRBV7-6 to TRBJ2-7, with 10 bases identical to TRBD1. Germline loops: CDR1 SGHVS, CDR2 FNYEAQ. The CDR3 length is 15 residues. The J segment lost 3 bases and the V segment lost 3 bases, leaving 5 bases of the junction unmatched. The CDR3 loop is CASSFGQGEYYEQYF. Written as DNA, the CDR3 is TGTGCCAGCAGCTTTGGACAGGGGGAATACTACGAGCAGTACTTC.

This clone was picked up one time. The gene calls are TRBV9 and TRBJ2-1, with D possibly matching TRBD2 (5 bases). The CDR3 consists of 16 residues. The ends were cut back, 0 bases at V and 0 bases at J, with 10 bases in the middle. Germline assignment: CDR1 SGDLS and CDR2 YYNGEE. The CDR3 reads CASSVAGSGSYNEQFF. The CDR3 coding sequence is TGTGCCAGCAGCGTAGCTGGGAGCGGCTCCTACAATGAGCAGTTCTTC.

The chain links TRBV7-9 to TRBJ2-5; no clear D gene. The length of the CDR3 is 15 residues. CDR1 is SEHNR, CDR2 FQNEAQ, per germline (reference sequence). Between the trimmed V and J ends, which lost 5 bases and 5 bases, there was a span of 18 bases. The CDR3: CASSPPTPTVETQYF. The CDR3 DNA follows: TGTGCCAGCAGCCCCCCTACCCCCACCGTGGAGACCCAGTACTTC.

The rearrangement uses TRBV19 and TRBJ1-5, with D possibly matching TRBD1 (5 bases). Germline lookup yields CDR1 LNHDA and CDR2 SQIVND (reference sequence). CDR3 size: 15 residues. The ends were cut back, 10 bases at V and 0 bases at J, with 16 bases in the middle. CDR3 amino acids: CATSDRGYSNQPQHF. The CDR3 DNA follows: TGTGCCACCTCCGATCGGGGGTATAGCAATCAGCCCCAGCATTTT.

This chain uses TRBV28 with TRBJ2-5; TRBD1 aligns across 8 bases. V lost 6 bases, J lost 0 bases, and 6 bases stayed unmatched. Germline CDR1 is MDHEN and CDR2 is SYDVKM. This CDR3 comprises 15 residues. CDR3 bases: TGTGCCAGCAGGGAGGACAGGGCGTACCAAGAGACCCAGTACTTC. Its protein product is CASREDRAYQETQYF.

V usage is TRBV6-6 and J usage is TRBJ2-1; 12 bases fit TRBD2. Germline values: CDR1 MNHNY, CDR2 SVGAGI (reference sequence). The junction had 6 bases not matched to a gene; V was cut back by 6 bases and J by 3 bases. This CDR3 is built from 16 residues. In nucleotides, the CDR3 is TGTGCCAGCAGATCCCCGACTAGCGGGAGCTACAATGAGCAGTTCTTC. As protein: CASRSPTSGSYNEQFF.

This chain uses TRBV7-7 with TRBJ2-5; 8 positions match TRBD2. The CDR3 extends over 15 amino acids. With V trimmed by 8 bases and J by 1 base, 9 bases remained unmatched. Germline V CDR1 and CDR2: SSHAT, FNYEAQ (reference sequence). The CDR3 here is CASASGRTFQETQYF. Written as DNA, the CDR3 is TGTGCCAGCGCGAGCGGGAGAACCTTCCAAGAGACCCAGTACTTC.

The V gene is TRBV14, the J gene TRBJ2-2; 9 bases fit TRBD2. V gave up 1 base and J gave up 5 bases; unmatched junction bases: 2. CDR1 is SGHDN, CDR2 FVKESK, per germline. This CDR3 has 15 residues. For the CDR3, the DNA is TGTGCCAGCAGCCAAGTAGCGGGAGTAACCGGGGAGCTGTTTTTT. This gives the protein CASSQVAGVTGELFF.

This chain joins TRBV30 and TRBJ1-1; unclear D gene. Looked up from germline, CDR1 is GTSNPN and CDR2 is SVGIG (reference sequence). The CDR3 runs to 13 residues. The V and J ends lost 5 bases and 5 bases respectively, with 15 bases between them. The CDR3 sequence: CAWVGIRETEAFF. The CDR3 DNA follows: TGTGCCTGGGTGGGTATACGGGAAACTGAAGCTTTCTTT.

V gene TRBV19 combines with J gene TRBJ2-1; TRBD2 agrees at 9 bases. J was trimmed by 0 bases and V by 2 bases; bases with no gene match: 5. The CDR3 is 17 residues long. Germline V CDR1 and CDR2: LNHDA, SQIVND (reference sequence). The CDR3 nucleotides are TGTGCCAGTAGTATATCTCTTAGCGGGAGCTCCTACAATGAGCAGTTCTTC. Residues: CASSISLSGSSYNEQFF.

The rearrangement links TRBV5-4 to TRBJ2-1, with 7 bases identical to TRBD2. V dropped 3 bases and J dropped 7; count of bases not matched to a gene: 10. This CDR3 has 15 residues. Germline loops: CDR1 SGHNT, CDR2 YYREEE (reference sequence). The CDR3 region has the DNA TGTGCCAGCAGCTCCGGGCGGGAGTATGGGAATGAGCAGTTCTTC. It translates to CASSSGREYGNEQFF. The variable domain in full, with the rest retrieved from reference TRBV5-4 and TRBJ2-1, is ETGVTQSPTHLIKTRGQQVTLRCSSQSGHNTVSWYQQALGQGPQFIFQYYREEENGRGNFPPRFSGLQFPNYSSELNVNALELDDSALYLCASSSGREYGNEQFFGPGTRLTVL.

This clone was recorded once. CDR3 protein: CASSLTSGSQKREQYF. The CDR3 bases are TGCGCCAGCAGCTTGACTAGCGGGAGCCAGAAGCGCGAGCAGTACTTC. V gene TRBV5-1 combines with J gene TRBJ2-5, with 11 bases matching TRBD2. The DNA end lines up better with TRBJ2-7; the J call may be wrong. This CDR3 region has 16 residues. CDR1 SGHRS and CDR2 YFSETQ come from the germline V gene.

V gene TRBV9 combines with J gene TRBJ2-3, with TRBD2 matching over 8 bases. The germline V gene encodes CDR1 SGDLS and CDR2 YYNGEE. V gave up 0 bases and J gave up 5 bases; unmatched junction bases: 11. The length of the CDR3 is 17 residues. The CDR3 region is CASSVAPGGGRRDTQYF. The CDR3 nucleotides are TGTGCCAGCAGCGTAGCCCCCGGGGGCGGGAGGAGAGATACGCAGTATTTT.

This clone was counted once. The V call is TRBV5-1, the J call TRBJ2-3; TRBD2 matches 12 bases. The CDR3 is 19 amino acids. V gave up 3 bases and J gave up 0 bases; unmatched junction bases: 11. Germline V gene sequence: CDR1 SGHRS, CDR2 YFSETQ. For the CDR3, the DNA is TGCGCCAGCAGCTCCGGACTAGCGGGACCCACACGAAGCACAGATACGCAGTATTTT. Protein sequence: CASSSGLAGPTRSTDTQYF.

The DNA of the CDR3 is TGTGCCAGCAGCTTAACTAGCGGGAGTCTAGATACGCAGTATTTT. It yields the protein CASSLTSGSLDTQYF. The chain couples TRBV7-9 to TRBJ2-3, with TRBD2 matching over 11 bases. The V gene's germline CDR1 is SEHNR and CDR2 FQNEAQ (reference sequence). The CDR3 is 15 residues long. J gave up 5 bases and V 2 bases, and 3 bases lay outside the gene matches.

Only one count was recorded for this clone. V and J are TRBV4-1 and TRBJ2-5; 8 bases fit TRBD2. The CDR3 loop spans 16 amino acids. The trim removed 1 base at V and 1 base at J, leaving 5 bases unmatched. The germline gives CDR1 MGHRA, CDR2 YSYEKL. CDR3 sequence: CASSQGTGTSQETQYF. Written as DNA, the CDR3 is TGCGCCAGCAGCCAAGGGACCGGGACTAGCCAAGAGACCCAGTACTTC.

V and J are TRBV11-3 and TRBJ2-5, with no clear D. The CDR3 runs to 13 residues. Germline CDR1 reads SGHNT; CDR2 reads YENEEA. V was pared by 4 bases and J by 2 bases, with 8 bases between. The CDR3 DNA is TGTGCCAGCAGCTCCCTGCGGCAAGAGACCCAGTACTTC. It translates to CASSSLRQETQYF.

The gene calls are TRBV6-1 and TRBJ1-5; D not resolved. Per germline, CDR1 MNHNS and CDR2 SASEGT. The V end lost 6 bases, the J end lost 4 bases, and 13 bases lay between the germline ends. This CDR3 has 14 residues. Here the CDR3 DNA reads TGTGCCAGCAGCGAGGCGGTTCAAAATCAGCCCCAGCATTTT. This translates into CASSEAVQNQPQHF.